What follows describes a single T cell receptor (beta chain). The antigen is not known. V was cut by 7 bases and J by 1 base, with 11 bases left in between. Germline CDR1 MNHEY, CDR2 SMNVEV (reference sequence). The CDR3 is made up of 14 amino acids. PCR amplification relied on 60 Vbeta primers (plus 13 Jbeta primers). The method was immunoSEQ multiplex PCR; TCRdb's version includes in-frame clones alone and lacks a portion of them. Here the sample spans under 150,000 clones, around three quarters being singletons. The data were taken from a study of cytomegalovirus exposure and HLA in healthy donors. General study results and limits: Later analysis identified a missense DCLRE1C variant that was linked to TCR beta V- and J-gene trimming.

The clonotype originates from a male donor in good health and CMV-seronegative. Material for sequencing was PBMCs. The V call is TRBV27, the J call TRBJ2-1; D is possibly TRBD1 (5 bases). CDR3 in amino acids: CASTHRSSYNEQFF. DNA for the CDR3: TGTGCCAGCACCCACAGGTCGTCCTACAATGAGCAGTTCTTC.